Included here is one TCR beta chain sequence, with context. What it binds is unknown. Arm-PCR with iRepertoire HTBI primers amplified the CDR3 regions for these TCR beta libraries. TCRdb re-called the multiplex PCR reads through MiXCR, storing one row per CDR3 protein. This table has roughly 380,000 distinct CDR3 sequences, roughly a sixth appearing once. The record originates from a study of regulatory T cells in long-lasting Graves disease. Time point noted: newly diagnosed GD, antithyroid drugs for less than 3 months. TCR sequences were obtained from RNA taken from PBMCs. With V trimmed by 0 bases and J by 3 bases, 5 bases remained unmatched. CDR1 is LGHNA, CDR2 YSLEER, per germline. The CDR3 contains 16 residues. Whole-study results and caveats: Results may be inaccurate due to the small sample size. Persistent disease favored TRBV28, TRBJ1-2 and TRBJ2-5. Persistent Graves' patients showed a TCR diversity that was lower than that of newly diagnosed ones.

This same sample was also taken into another study, of T cells in Graves' hyperthyroidism and ophthalmopathy. That work contributes: Ophthalmopathy was told apart from stable hyperthyroidism by a 13 V-J model.

The genes are TRBV4-3 and TRBJ2-7; TRBD2 matches at 10 bases. This TCR derives from a man aged 35 to 55 with Graves disease. This material consisted of peripheral blood mononuclear cells (PBMCs), taken at new diagnosis, from a patient treated with antithyroid drugs. This CDR3 is CASSQELAGAFYEQYF. The DNA for the CDR3 is TGCGCCAGCAGCCAAGAGCTAGCGGGGGCCTTCTACGAGCAGTACTTC.